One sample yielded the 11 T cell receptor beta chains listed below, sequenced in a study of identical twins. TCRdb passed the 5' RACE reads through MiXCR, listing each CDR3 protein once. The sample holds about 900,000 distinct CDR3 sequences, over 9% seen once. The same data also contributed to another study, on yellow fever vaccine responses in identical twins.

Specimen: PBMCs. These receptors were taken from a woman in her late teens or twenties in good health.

Here the CDR3 DNA reads TGTGCTAGTGGTCGGGACGGCCATGGCTACACCTTC. Its protein product is CASGRDGHGYTF. The chain is built from TRBV12-5 and TRBJ1-2, with a weak D call TRBD1 (5 bases). Trimming stripped 5 bases from V and 6 bases from J, with 10 bases between. Germline V gives CDR1 LGHNT, CDR2 FRNRAP. The CDR3 extends over 12 amino acids.

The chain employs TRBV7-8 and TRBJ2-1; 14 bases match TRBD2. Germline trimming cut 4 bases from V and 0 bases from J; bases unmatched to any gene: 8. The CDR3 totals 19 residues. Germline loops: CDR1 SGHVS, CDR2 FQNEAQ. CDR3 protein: CASSSPGLAGAISYNEQFF. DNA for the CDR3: TGTGCCAGCAGCTCCCCGGGACTAGCGGGGGCCATCTCCTACAATGAGCAGTTCTTC.

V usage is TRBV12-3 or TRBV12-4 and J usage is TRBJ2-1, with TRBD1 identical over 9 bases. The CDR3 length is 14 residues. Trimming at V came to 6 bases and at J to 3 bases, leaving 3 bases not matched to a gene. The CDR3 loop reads CASRGTGYYNEQFF. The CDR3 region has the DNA TGTGCCAGCAGGGGGACAGGGTACTACAATGAGCAGTTCTTC.

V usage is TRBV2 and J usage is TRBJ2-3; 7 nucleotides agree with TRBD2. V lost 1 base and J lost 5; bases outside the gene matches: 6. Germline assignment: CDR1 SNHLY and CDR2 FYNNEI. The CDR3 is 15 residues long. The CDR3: CASSEEAGVRDTQYF. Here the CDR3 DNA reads TGTGCCAGCAGTGAAGAGGCGGGAGTGAGAGATACGCAGTATTTT. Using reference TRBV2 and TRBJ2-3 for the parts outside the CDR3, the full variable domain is EPEVTQTPSHQVTQMGQEVILRCVPISNHLYFYWYRQILGQKVEFLVSFYNNEISEKSEIFDDQFSVERPDGSNFTLKIRSTKLEDSAMYFCASSEEAGVRDTQYFGPGTRLTVL.

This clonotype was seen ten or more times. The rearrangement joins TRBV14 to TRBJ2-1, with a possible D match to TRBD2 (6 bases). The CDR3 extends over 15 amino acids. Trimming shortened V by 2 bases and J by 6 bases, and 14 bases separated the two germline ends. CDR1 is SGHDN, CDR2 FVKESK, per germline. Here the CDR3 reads CASSQYSGNFNEQFF. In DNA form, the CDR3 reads TGTGCCAGCAGCCAATATAGCGGCAATTTCAATGAGCAGTTCTTC.

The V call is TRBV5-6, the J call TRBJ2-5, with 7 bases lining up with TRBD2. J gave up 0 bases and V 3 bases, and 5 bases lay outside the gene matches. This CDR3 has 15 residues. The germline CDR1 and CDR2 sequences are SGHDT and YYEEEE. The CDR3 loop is CASSSGLGNQETQYF. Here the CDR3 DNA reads TGTGCCAGCAGCTCTGGACTAGGGAACCAAGAGACCCAGTACTTC.

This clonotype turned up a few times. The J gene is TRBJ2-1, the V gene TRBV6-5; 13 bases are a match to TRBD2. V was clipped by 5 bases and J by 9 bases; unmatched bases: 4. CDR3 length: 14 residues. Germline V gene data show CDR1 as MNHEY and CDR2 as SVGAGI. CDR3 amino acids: CASSTSGGATEQFF. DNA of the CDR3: TGTGCCAGCAGTACTAGCGGGGGGGCCACTGAGCAGTTCTTC.

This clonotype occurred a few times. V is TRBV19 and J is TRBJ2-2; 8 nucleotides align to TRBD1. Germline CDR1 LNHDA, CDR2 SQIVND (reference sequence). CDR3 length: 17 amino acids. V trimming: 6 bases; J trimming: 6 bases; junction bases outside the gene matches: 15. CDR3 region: CASRTGVVTYGAGELFF. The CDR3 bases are TGTGCCAGTAGGACAGGGGTGGTGACTTATGGGGCCGGGGAGCTGTTTTTT.

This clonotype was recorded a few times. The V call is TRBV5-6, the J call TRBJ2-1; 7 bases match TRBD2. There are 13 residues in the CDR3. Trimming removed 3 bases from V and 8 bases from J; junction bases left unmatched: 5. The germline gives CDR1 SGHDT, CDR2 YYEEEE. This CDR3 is CASSSGTIDEQFF. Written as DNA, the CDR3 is TGTGCCAGCAGCTCCGGGACTATTGATGAGCAGTTCTTC.

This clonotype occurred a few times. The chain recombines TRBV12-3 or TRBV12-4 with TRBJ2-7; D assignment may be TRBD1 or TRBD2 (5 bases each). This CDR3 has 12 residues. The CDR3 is CASSLAGTEISV. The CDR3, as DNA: TGTGCCAGCAGTTTAGCCGGGACGGAGATATCCGTC.

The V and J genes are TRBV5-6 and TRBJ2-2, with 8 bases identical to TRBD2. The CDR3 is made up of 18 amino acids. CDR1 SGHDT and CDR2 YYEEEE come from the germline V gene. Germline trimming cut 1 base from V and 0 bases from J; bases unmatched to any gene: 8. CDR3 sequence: CASSLPHGGGTNTGELFF. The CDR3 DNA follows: TGTGCCAGCAGCTTGCCCCATGGCGGGGGGACGAACACCGGGGAGCTGTTTTTT.